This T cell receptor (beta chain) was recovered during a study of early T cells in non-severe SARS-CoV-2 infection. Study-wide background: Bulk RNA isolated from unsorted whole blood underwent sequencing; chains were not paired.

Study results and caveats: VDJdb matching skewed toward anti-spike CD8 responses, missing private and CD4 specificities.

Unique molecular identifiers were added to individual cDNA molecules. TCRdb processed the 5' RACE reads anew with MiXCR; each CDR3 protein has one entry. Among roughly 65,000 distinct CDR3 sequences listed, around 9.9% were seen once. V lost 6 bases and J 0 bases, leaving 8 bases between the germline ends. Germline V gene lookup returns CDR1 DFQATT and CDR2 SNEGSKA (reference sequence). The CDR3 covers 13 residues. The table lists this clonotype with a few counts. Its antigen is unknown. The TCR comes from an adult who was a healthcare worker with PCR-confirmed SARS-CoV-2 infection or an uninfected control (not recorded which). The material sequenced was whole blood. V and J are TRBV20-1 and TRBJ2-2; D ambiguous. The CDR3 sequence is CSAADPNTGELFF. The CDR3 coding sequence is TGCAGTGCCGCGGACCCGAACACCGGGGAGCTGTTTTTT.